The 19 T cell receptor beta chains in this list originate from one sample, sequenced in a study of cytomegalovirus exposure and HLA in healthy donors. The PCR used 60 Vbeta and 13 Jbeta primers. Measured with immunoSEQ multiplex PCR; TCRdb has only the in-frame clones, and not every one. The repertoire holds fewer than 250,000 clones, with over 70% as singletons. The sequencing sample was made of PBMCs. Receptors were obtained from a man younger than 40 in good health and CMV-seronegative.

This clone was observed once. The V and J genes are TRBV10-1 and TRBJ2-7, with a possible D match to TRBD2 (5 bases). The germline V gene encodes CDR1 WNHNN and CDR2 SYGVQD (reference sequence). CDR3 length: 14 amino acids. V shed 3 bases and J shed 0 bases, with 9 bases lying between them. This CDR3 is CASSDIGSSYEQYF. For the CDR3, the DNA is TGCGCCAGCAGTGACATTGGGAGCTCCTACGAGCAGTACTTC.

V is TRBV28 and J is TRBJ2-1, with a possible D match to TRBD2 (6 bases). The CDR3 is 16 residues long. Germline V lookup: CDR1 MDHEN, CDR2 SYDVKM. V lost 4 bases and J 7 bases, leaving 20 bases between the germline ends. The CDR3 DNA reads as TGTGCCAGCAGTTCGGTAGCGGACCCCAAAGGGAATGAGCAGTTCTTC. This translates into CASSSVADPKGNEQFF.

The table lists this clone with a count of one. V usage is TRBV29-1 and J usage is TRBJ1-2; unclear D gene. With 5 bases removed from V and 6 bases from J, the gap between germline ends came to 19 bases. The CDR3 sequence is 14 residues long. The V gene's germline CDR1 is SQVTM and CDR2 ANQGSEA. CDR3 coding DNA: TGCAGCGTTCAGACAATGGGGAGAGGCGATGGCTACACCTTC. It is translated as CSVQTMGRGDGYTF.

The J gene is TRBJ2-7, the V gene TRBV4-1; TRBD2 aligns across 10 bases. The CDR3 runs to 17 residues. The germline V gene encodes CDR1 MGHRA and CDR2 YSYEKL. V lost 2 bases, J lost 5 bases, and 12 bases stayed unmatched. CDR3 in DNA: TGCGCCAGCAGCCAAAGCGGGGGGGGACCTTTAGTCGACGAGCAGTACTTC. It yields the protein CASSQSGGGPLVDEQYF.

This clone was recorded only once. The chain has TRBV7-2 and TRBJ1-6; D remains ambiguous. Germline assignment: CDR1 SGHTA and CDR2 FQGNSA. The V end was cut by 4 bases, the J end by 7 bases, with 5 bases between. The CDR3 has 12 amino acids. For the CDR3, the DNA is TGTGCCAGCAGCTCCCCGAATTCACCCCTCCACTTT. Residues: CASSSPNSPLHF.

The chain recombines TRBV27 with TRBJ2-5; D might be TRBD1 (6 bases). The J call may be faulty, since TRBJ2-7 better matches the DNA end. The CDR3 loop spans 15 amino acids. Germline V gives CDR1 MNHEY, CDR2 SMNVEV (reference sequence). The CDR3 reads CASSLVGTPTYEQYF. In DNA, the CDR3 is TGTGCCAGCAGTTTGGTTGGGACACCTACCTACGAGCAGTACTTC.

The chain recombines TRBV18 with TRBJ1-2, with D tentatively TRBD1 (5 bases). Deletions cut 4 bases from V and 7 bases from J, with 10 bases between. Germline V gene lookup returns CDR1 KGHSH and CDR2 LQKENI. This CDR3 contains 12 residues. CDR3 loop: CASSRGEAGYTF. The CDR3 nucleotides read TGTGCCAGCTCACGGGGCGAGGCTGGCTACACCTTC.

V and J are TRBV11-2 and TRBJ2-5; D is perhaps TRBD1 (6 bases). The germline CDR1 and CDR2 sequences are SGHAT and FQNNGV. The CDR3 runs to 14 residues. The V end was cut by 1 base, the J end by 5 bases, with 11 bases between. CDR3 residues: CASSLGYRDETQYF. CDR3 in DNA: TGTGCCAGCAGCTTAGGGTACAGGGATGAGACCCAGTACTTC.

Notes on this clone: A junction boundary mismatches the germline segment, possibly from a read error. J is TRBJ2-4 and V is TRBV5-1; 9 bases align to TRBD1. The CDR3 runs to 15 residues. Looked up from germline, CDR1 is SGHRS and CDR2 is YFSETQ. The CDR3 loop reads CASSLVGQGKNSQYF. CDR3 nucleotide sequence: TGCGCCAGCAGCTTGGTTGGACAGGGGAAAAACAGTCAGTACTTC. Full variable domain (remainder filled in from reference TRBV5-1 and TRBJ2-4): KAGVTQTPRYLIKTRGQQVTLSCSPISGHRSVSWYQQTPGQGLQFLFEYFSETQRNKGNFPGRFSGRQFSNSRSEMNVSTLELGDSALYLCASSLVGQGKNSQYFGAGTRLSVL.

The chain couples TRBV11-3 to TRBJ1-1; no clear D. The length of the CDR3 is 15 residues. CDR1 SGHNT and CDR2 YENEEA come from the germline V gene. Between the trimmed V and J ends, which lost 0 bases and 1 base, there was a span of 9 bases. CDR3 protein: CASSLDHGRNTEAFF. DNA for the CDR3: TGTGCCAGCAGCTTAGATCACGGTAGGAACACTGAAGCTTTCTTT.

CDR3 sequence: CASSDTGNTGELFF. The CDR3 nucleotides read TGTGCCAGCAGTGACACAGGGAACACCGGGGAGCTGTTTTTT. V is TRBV2 and J is TRBJ2-2; D may be TRBD1 (5 bases). Per germline, CDR1 SNHLY and CDR2 FYNNEI. The length of the CDR3 is 14 residues. Between the trimmed V and J ends, which lost 3 bases and 1 base, there was a span of 6 bases.

The rearrangement uses TRBV27 and TRBJ2-6; 10 bases match TRBD2. Germline V gives CDR1 MNHEY, CDR2 SMNVEV (reference sequence). The V and J ends lost 2 bases and 1 base, in that order; junction bases with no gene match: 8. The CDR3 is made up of 19 amino acids. CDR3 protein: CASSLEPPGLASGANVLTF. Here the CDR3 DNA reads TGTGCCAGCAGTTTAGAGCCTCCGGGACTAGCGTCTGGGGCCAACGTCCTGACTTTC.

The chain links TRBV7-2 to TRBJ2-1; 9 bases fit TRBD2. Germline V gives CDR1 SGHTA, CDR2 FQGNSA. The length of the CDR3 is 16 residues. V was pared by 3 bases and J by 5 bases, with 8 bases of the junction left unmatched. The CDR3 reads CASSLGPSGANNEQFF. The CDR3 DNA follows: TGTGCCAGCAGCTTGGGTCCTAGCGGGGCAAACAATGAGCAGTTCTTC.

This chain links TRBV5-1 with TRBJ2-5, with TRBD2 matching over 15 bases. In germline, CDR1 is SGHRS, CDR2 YFSETQ. V was clipped by 4 bases and J by 3 bases; unmatched bases: 10. There are 18 residues in the CDR3. CDR3 in DNA: TGCGCCAGCAGCAGGACGGGGACTAGCGGGAGGCCAGAAGAGACCCAGTACTTC. Translation: CASSRTGTSGRPEETQYF. Complete variable domain (other parts from reference TRBV5-1 and TRBJ2-5): KAGVTQTPRYLIKTRGQQVTLSCSPISGHRSVSWYQQTPGQGLQFLFEYFSETQRNKGNFPGRFSGRQFSNSRSEMNVSTLELGDSALYLCASSRTGTSGRPEETQYFGPGTRLLVL.

The chain couples TRBV29-1 to TRBJ2-6; possibly TRBD2 for D (5 bases). This CDR3 region has 16 residues. V was shortened by 4 bases and J by 0 bases, with 13 bases between the two germline ends. Germline V gives CDR1 SQVTM, CDR2 ANQGSEA. CDR3 bases: TGCAGCGTTGCGGGGAGCAGAGCCTCTGGGGCCAACGTCCTGACTTTC. Translation gives CSVAGSRASGANVLTF.

The chain recombines TRBV4-3 with TRBJ2-1, with 8 bases identical to TRBD2. This CDR3 spans 13 amino acids. Germline-derived CDR1 and CDR2 are LGHNA and YSLEER. With V trimmed by 2 bases and J by 13 bases, 7 bases remained unmatched. CDR3 residues: CASSQQRGFPQFF. CDR3 in DNA: TGCGCCAGCAGCCAACAGCGGGGGTTCCCCCAGTTCTTC.

The genes are TRBV28 and TRBJ2-5, with D perhaps matching TRBD2 (6 bases). CDR1 and CDR2 (germline): MDHEN, SYDVKM. The CDR3 contains 14 residues. The germline V and J ends were trimmed by 2 bases and 9 bases, with 16 bases remaining between them. The chain's CDR3 is CASSLGRGWGAQYF. DNA of the CDR3: TGTGCCAGCAGTTTAGGTCGGGGTTGGGGGGCCCAGTACTTC.

On this clone: This CDR3 is also generated by other DNA sequences in the sample. V and J are TRBV7-9 and TRBJ2-1; weak D call: TRBD1 (6 bases). Between the trimmed V and J ends, which lost 5 bases and 6 bases, there was a span of 17 bases. From germline, CDR1 is SEHNR and CDR2 FQNEAQ (reference sequence). This CDR3 comprises 15 residues. This CDR3 reads CASSPSQGPFNEQFF. The CDR3, as DNA: TGTGCCAGCAGCCCTTCCCAGGGGCCCTTCAATGAGCAGTTCTTC.

This clone occurred once. V usage is TRBV2 and J usage is TRBJ2-3, with 7 bases identical to TRBD2. The trim removed 8 bases at V and 4 bases at J, leaving 6 bases unmatched. Germline-derived CDR1 and CDR2 are SNHLY and FYNNEI. This CDR3 is built from 13 residues. CDR3 amino acids: CASLAGVADTQYF. In DNA, the CDR3 is TGTGCCAGCTTGGCGGGGGTGGCAGATACGCAGTATTTT.